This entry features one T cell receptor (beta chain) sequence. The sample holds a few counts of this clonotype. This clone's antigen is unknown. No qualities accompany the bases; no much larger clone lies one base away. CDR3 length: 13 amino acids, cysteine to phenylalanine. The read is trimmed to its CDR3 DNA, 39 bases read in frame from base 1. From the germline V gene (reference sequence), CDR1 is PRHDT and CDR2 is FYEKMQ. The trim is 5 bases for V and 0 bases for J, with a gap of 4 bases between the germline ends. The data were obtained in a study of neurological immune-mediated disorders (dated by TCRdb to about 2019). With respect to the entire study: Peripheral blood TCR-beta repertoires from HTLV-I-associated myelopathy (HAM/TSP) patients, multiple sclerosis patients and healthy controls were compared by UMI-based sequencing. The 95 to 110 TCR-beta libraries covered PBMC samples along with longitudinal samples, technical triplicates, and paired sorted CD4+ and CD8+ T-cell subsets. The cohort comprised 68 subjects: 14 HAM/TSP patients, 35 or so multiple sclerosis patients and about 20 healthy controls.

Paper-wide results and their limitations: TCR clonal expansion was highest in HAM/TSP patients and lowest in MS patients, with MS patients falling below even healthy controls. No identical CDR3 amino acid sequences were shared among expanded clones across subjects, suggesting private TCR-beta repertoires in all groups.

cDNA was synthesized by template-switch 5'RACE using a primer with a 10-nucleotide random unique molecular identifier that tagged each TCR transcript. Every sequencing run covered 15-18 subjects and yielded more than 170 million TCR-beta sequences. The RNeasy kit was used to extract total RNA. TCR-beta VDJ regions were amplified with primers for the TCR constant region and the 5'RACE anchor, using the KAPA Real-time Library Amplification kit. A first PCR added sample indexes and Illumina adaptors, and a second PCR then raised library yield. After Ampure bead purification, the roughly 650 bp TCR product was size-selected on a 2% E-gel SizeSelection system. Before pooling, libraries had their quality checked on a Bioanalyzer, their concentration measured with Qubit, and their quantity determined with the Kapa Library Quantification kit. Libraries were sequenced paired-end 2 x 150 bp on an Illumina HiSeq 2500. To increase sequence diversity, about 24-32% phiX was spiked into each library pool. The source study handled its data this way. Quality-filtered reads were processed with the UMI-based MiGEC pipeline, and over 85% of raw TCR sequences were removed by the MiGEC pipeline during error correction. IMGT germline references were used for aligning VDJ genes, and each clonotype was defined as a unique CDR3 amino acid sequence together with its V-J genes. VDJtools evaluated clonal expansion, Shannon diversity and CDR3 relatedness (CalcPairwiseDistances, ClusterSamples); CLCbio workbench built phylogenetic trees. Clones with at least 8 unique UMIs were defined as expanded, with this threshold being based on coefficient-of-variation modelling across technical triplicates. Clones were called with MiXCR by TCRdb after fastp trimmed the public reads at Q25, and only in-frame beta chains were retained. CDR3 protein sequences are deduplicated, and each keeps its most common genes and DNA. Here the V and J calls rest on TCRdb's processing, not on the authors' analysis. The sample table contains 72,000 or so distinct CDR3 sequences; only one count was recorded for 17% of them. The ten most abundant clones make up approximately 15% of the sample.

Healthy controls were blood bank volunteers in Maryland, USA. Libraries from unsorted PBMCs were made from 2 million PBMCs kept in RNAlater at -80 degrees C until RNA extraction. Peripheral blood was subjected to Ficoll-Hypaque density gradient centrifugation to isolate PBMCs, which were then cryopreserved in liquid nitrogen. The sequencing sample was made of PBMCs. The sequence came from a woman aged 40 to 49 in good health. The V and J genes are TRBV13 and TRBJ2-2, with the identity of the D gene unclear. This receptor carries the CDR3 CASSVSNTGELFF. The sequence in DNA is TGTGCCAGCAGCGTCTCGAACACCGGGGAGCTGTTTTTT. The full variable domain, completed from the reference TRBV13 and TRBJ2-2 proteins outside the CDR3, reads AAGVIQSPRHLIKEKRETATLKCYPIPRHDTVYWYQQGPGQDPQFLISFYEKMQSDKGSIPDRFSAQQFSDYHSELNMSSLELGDSALYFCASSVSNTGELFFGEGSRLTVL.